These T cell receptor beta chains were read from a single sample in a study of neurological immune-mediated disorders. TCRdb processed the 5' RACE reads anew with MiXCR; each CDR3 protein has one entry. The table shows about 25,000 distinct CDR3 sequences, with around 15% occurring only once. The source material was PBMCs. These receptors were collected from a woman aged 40 to 50 with HTLV-1-associated myelopathy (HAM/TSP). Both conserved end residues are part of each CDR3.

>TRBJ1-6|TRBV25-1
CASSEARQPYNSPLHF
>TRBJ1-2|TRBV7-9
CASSLDSQAYGYTF
>TRBJ2-7|TRBV10-3
CAINTGNYEQYF
>TRBJ1-2|TRBV25-1
CASSETGISYGYTF
>TRBJ1-5|TRBV20-1
CSARGGEGSQPQHF
>TRBJ1-2|TRBV20-1
CSASLGFIGGSNYGYTF
>TRBJ2-7|TRBV30
CAWSKVPYEQYF
>TRBJ2-3|TRBV10-1
CTSSENGGAGDTQYF
>TRBJ1-5|TRBV25-1
CASSEETGTQHF
>TRBJ2-2|TRBV2
CASSVQGLAGELFF
>TRBJ2-4|TRBV2
CASSQTSGGPGQYF
>TRBJ1-3|TRBV9
CASSVDRAGNTIYF
>TRBJ2-1|TRBV5-1
CASSLGAGRLGYNEQFF
>TRBJ2-2|TRBV24-1
CATSLRGALTGELFF
>TRBJ2-4|TRBV4-1
CASMGGKNIQYF
>TRBJ2-1|TRBV5-1
CASSGGTGGYNEQFF
>TRBJ2-5|TRBV2
CANRKDRGETQYF
>TRBJ1-1|TRBV9
CASSVGMNTEAFF
>TRBJ2-5|TRBV12-3/TRBV12-4
CASSPGGRGETQYF
>TRBJ2-4|TRBV24-1
CAASTGSGIQYF
>TRBJ2-5|TRBV4-2
CASSQAGTSYQETQYF
>TRBJ1-1|TRBV11-2
CASSLDGRAPNEAFF
>TRBJ2-1|TRBV20-1
CSARPGTGAKNEQFF
>TRBJ2-3|TRBV18
CASFPTSGESTDTQYF
>TRBJ1-2|TRBV27
CASSLWGGGQNYGYTF
>TRBJ2-2|TRBV2
CASSEALRSGGAAIGELFF
>TRBJ2-2|TRBV5-4
CASSFYICSAGQSNTGELFF
>TRBJ2-2|TRBV7-2
CASRIAGGPNTGELFF
>TRBJ2-7|TRBV7-2
CASSLQALDYEQYF
>TRBJ1-3|TRBV4-2
CASSQAGGISGNIYF
>TRBJ1-2|TRBV6-5
CVSRGQGANYGYTF
>TRBJ2-1|TRBV28
CANSSLVGNNNEQFF
>TRBJ1-1|TRBV5-1
CASSFGTGRNTEAFF
>TRBJ1-5|TRBV7-2
CASSLHRGQPQHF
>TRBJ2-3|TRBV20-1
CSARNSGGAGTDTQYF
>TRBJ2-5|TRBV5-1
CASSWATSGQETQYF
>TRBJ2-6|TRBV5-6
CASSPRDRPRSGANVLTF
>TRBJ1-6|TRBV5-1
CASSLAVTGMNSPLHF
>TRBJ2-1|TRBV5-1
CASSTGQGKVNEQFF
>TRBJ1-2|TRBV5-1
CASRVYTGQGLDGYTF
>TRBJ2-3|TRBV5-1
CASSPAVQITDTQYF
>TRBJ2-3|TRBV5-1
CASSLVAGGTDTQYF
>TRBJ1-5|TRBV20-1
CSARDPGFGNQPQHF
>TRBJ1-3|TRBV9
CASSVDVLASGNTIYF
>TRBJ2-7|TRBV20-1
CSARDAASGGYEQYF
>TRBJ1-4|TRBV2
CASRQGGGEKLFF
>TRBJ2-7|TRBV18
CASSSLGTGVEQYF
>TRBJ2-3|TRBV7-2
CASALSDTQYF
>TRBJ1-6|TRBV5-1
CASRELPGQFNSPLHF
>TRBJ1-2|TRBV6-6
CASSHDREQGYTF
>TRBJ2-7|TRBV25-1
CASSVGTGVAEKYF
>TRBJ2-2|TRBV12-3/TRBV12-4
CASSLHAEKSGELFF
>TRBJ2-5|TRBV29-1
CSVQDREEEETQYF